Following are 6 T cell receptor beta chains from one sample sequenced in a study of T cell responses to AZD1222 COVID-19 vaccine. Method: immunoSEQ multiplex PCR; TCRdb's copy keeps in-frame clones and lacks some. The sample consists of roughly 180,000 clones, around 92% of them appearing once. This specimen consisted of peripheral blood, obtained on day 0 of AZD1222 vaccination. The receptor set was obtained from an adult in good health.

V is TRBV7-2 and J is TRBJ2-7, with 8 bases aligning to TRBD1. Germline V lookup: CDR1 SGHTA, CDR2 FQGNSA. The V and J ends lost 4 bases and 4 bases, in that order; junction bases with no gene match: 18. The CDR3 is 18 amino acids. The chain's CDR3 is CASSSPRDRRQWAYEQYF. The CDR3 nucleotides are TGTGCCAGCAGCTCCCCGCGGGACAGGAGACAATGGGCTTACGAGCAGTACTTC.

The chain joins TRBV2 to TRBJ2-7; 8 nucleotides align to TRBD1. With V trimmed by 5 bases and J by 2 bases, 8 bases remained unmatched. Germline assignment: CDR1 SNHLY and CDR2 FYNNEI. The CDR3 is 15 amino acids. The CDR3 DNA sequence: TGTGCCAGCAGTCCGACAGGGGCGAACCCCTACGAGCAGTACTTC. This sequence encodes CASSPTGANPYEQYF.

This clone was picked up one time. The chain combines TRBV27 with TRBJ2-1; 8 bases line up with TRBD1. There are 14 residues in the CDR3. The junction had 6 bases not matched to a gene; V was cut back by 3 bases and J by 8 bases. Germline loops: CDR1 MNHEY, CDR2 SMNVEV (reference sequence). The CDR3 region is CASSLRQGWDEQFF. The CDR3 DNA reads as TGTGCCAGCAGTTTGAGACAGGGGTGGGATGAGCAGTTCTTC.

The CDR3 spells CAWSTGTPGTGRLTGELFF. CDR3 bases: TGTGCCTGGAGTACGGGTACCCCCGGGACAGGACGTTTAACCGGGGAGCTGTTTTTT. This sequence joins TRBV30 and TRBJ2-2; 8 nucleotides agree with TRBD1. V was pared by 2 bases and J by 5 bases, with 19 bases of the junction left unmatched. This CDR3 is built from 19 residues. Germline lookup yields CDR1 GTSNPN and CDR2 SVGIG (reference sequence).

This clone is a singleton in its sample. This chain joins TRBV5-6 and TRBJ2-7, with D possibly being TRBD1 (7 bases). Germline-derived CDR1 and CDR2 are SGHDT and YYEEEE. Trimming stripped 3 bases from V and 5 bases from J, with 12 bases between. The CDR3 length is 13 residues. CDR3 loop: CASSSQGGHEQYF. The CDR3 region has the DNA TGTGCCAGCAGCTCTCAGGGGGGCCACGAGCAGTACTTC.

The rearrangement links TRBV7-3 to TRBJ1-6; 9 nucleotides match TRBD1. The CDR3 extends over 20 amino acids. V trimming: 5 bases; J trimming: 0 bases; junction bases outside the gene matches: 14. CDR1 SGHTA and CDR2 FQGTGA come from the germline V gene. DNA of the CDR3: TGTGCCAGCAGCGACTCCTACCGGGACAGGGATGCCTCCTATAATTCACCCCTCCACTTT. It translates to CASSDSYRDRDASYNSPLHF.